Shown below are 18 T cell receptor beta chains from a single sample sequenced in a study of beta chain features in type 1 diabetes. Of the isolated RNA, all was reverse transcribed, and so the sequenced material was expressed TCRB transcripts. Assay used: immunoSEQ multiplex PCR; TCRdb lists only in-frame clones, some missing. The repertoire holds around 280,000 clones, with roughly 8% as singletons. The sequencing input was central memory CD4+ T cells from blood. Source of these receptors: a woman between 18 and 29 years old in good health.

CDR3: CASSYADQRYGYTF. CDR3 in DNA: TGTGCCAGCAGTTACGCGGACCAGCGGTATGGCTACACCTTC. J is TRBJ1-2 and V is TRBV6-5, with D hard to call. The V end lost 2 bases, the J end lost 5 bases, and 12 bases lay between the germline ends. The CDR3 has 14 amino acids. Germline V CDR1 and CDR2: MNHEY, SVGAGI.

This clone was detected ten times or more. The chain is built from TRBV5-4 and TRBJ1-2; 9 bases map to TRBD1. The CDR3 contains 13 residues. The V and J ends lost 4 bases and 3 bases, in that order; junction bases with no gene match: 1. CDR1 is SGHNT, CDR2 YYREEE, per germline (reference sequence). This chain's CDR3 is CASSRDRDYGYTF. CDR3 nucleotides: TGTGCCAGCAGCCGGGACAGGGACTATGGCTACACCTTC.

This clone was detected a few times. The J gene is TRBJ1-2, the V gene TRBV28; 7 bases fit TRBD1. V trimming: 6 bases; J trimming: 7 bases; junction bases outside the gene matches: 8. This CDR3 region has 13 residues. CDR1 MDHEN and CDR2 SYDVKM come from the germline V gene. For the CDR3, the DNA is TGTGCCAGCAGCCCTCGGACAGGATCTGGCTACACCTTC. It is translated as CASSPRTGSGYTF.

The gene calls are TRBV6-5 and TRBJ2-7; 10 nucleotides align to TRBD2. The V gene end was trimmed by 7 bases and the J gene end by 2 bases; junction bases not matched to a gene: 8. The CDR3 sequence is 15 residues long. CDR1 and CDR2 (germline): MNHEY, SVGAGI. The CDR3 sequence is CASIPALAGAYEQYF. CDR3 DNA: TGTGCCAGCATCCCCGCGCTAGCGGGAGCCTACGAGCAGTACTTC.

The V call is TRBV2, the J call TRBJ2-3; TRBD2 matches 7 bases. V lost 8 bases, J lost 5 bases, and 16 bases stayed unmatched. CDR1 and CDR2 from the germline V gene are SNHLY and FYNNEI. The CDR3 totals 16 residues. CDR3 amino acids: CASRHDIMRGRDTQYF. The CDR3 DNA reads TGTGCCAGCCGCCACGACATCATGCGGGGGAGAGATACGCAGTATTTT.

The chain is built from TRBV15 and TRBJ2-5, with TRBD2 matching 9 bases. Germline V gene sequence: CDR1 LNHNV, CDR2 YYDKDF (reference sequence). V was clipped by 0 bases and J by 5 bases; unmatched bases: 13. The CDR3 sequence is 18 residues long. CDR3 amino acids: CATSRDQPYAGGGETQYF. CDR3 DNA sequence: TGTGCCACCAGCAGAGATCAGCCTTATGCGGGAGGGGGGGAGACCCAGTACTTC.

This clone showed up just a few times. The rearrangement links TRBV7-3 to TRBJ2-1, with 10 bases matching TRBD2. The V segment lost 1 base and the J segment 6 bases; nucleotides outside the gene matches: 12. This CDR3 is built from 18 residues. Germline CDR1 reads SGHTA; CDR2 reads FQGTGA. CDR3 coding DNA: TGTGCCAGCAGCTTAATGGCTAGCGGGAGAGGAGGGCGCAATGAGCAGTTCTTC. This codes for CASSLMASGRGGRNEQFF.

The chain carries TRBV6-6 and TRBJ1-2, with 8 bases matching TRBD1. Germline lookup yields CDR1 MNHNY and CDR2 SVGAGI (reference sequence). The CDR3 totals 15 residues. After removal of 6 bases from V and 5 bases from J, the junction contained 11 bases not matched to a gene. The CDR3 DNA is TGTGCCAGCAGCCGTGGACAGGGTCGGGAGTATGGCTACACCTTC. It encodes CASSRGQGREYGYTF.

The genes are TRBV5-6 and TRBJ2-3; 7 nucleotides align to TRBD1. J was trimmed by 1 base and V by 4 bases; bases with no gene match: 12. Germline V gives CDR1 SGHDT, CDR2 YYEEEE. The CDR3 runs to 17 residues. The CDR3 nucleotides are TGTGCCAGCAGCGGGCCGACAGGGACCCACCGCACAGATACGCAGTATTTT. Protein product: CASSGPTGTHRTDTQYF.

The chain uses TRBV29-1 and TRBJ1-1; D possibly corresponds to TRBD1 (5 bases). From germline, CDR1 is SQVTM and CDR2 ANQGSEA. Trimming pared 7 bases from V and 4 bases from J, leaving 10 bases between. The CDR3 sequence is 11 residues long. CDR3 in DNA: TGCAGCGCGACAGAAATCACTGAAGCTTTCTTT. This sequence encodes CSATEITEAFF.

This clone has a handful of counts. The genes are TRBV11-1 and TRBJ1-1; unclear D gene. V lost 1 base and J 0 bases, leaving 12 bases between the germline ends. This CDR3 has 16 residues. Germline CDR1 SGHAT, CDR2 FQDESV (reference sequence). CDR3 coding DNA: TGTGCCAGCAGCTTAGGCCGCAGCTCTTTGAACACTGAAGCTTTCTTT. It translates to CASSLGRSSLNTEAFF.

This clone appeared a few times. V usage is TRBV7-3 and J usage is TRBJ2-1; the match to TRBD1 covers 8 bases. The junction had 6 bases not matched to a gene; V was cut back by 2 bases and J by 12 bases. The CDR3 is made up of 13 amino acids. The germline gives CDR1 SGHTA, CDR2 FQGTGA. Written as DNA, the CDR3 is TGTGCCAGCAGCTTAGAAATCGGGACAGGGCAGTTCTTC. Translated: CASSLEIGTGQFF.

As DNA, the CDR3 is TGTGCTAGTGGTCCGACAGGGGCAGATACGCAGTATTTT. Translating it yields CASGPTGADTQYF. V gene TRBV12-5 combines with J gene TRBJ2-3; 8 nucleotides line up with TRBD1. The length of the CDR3 is 13 residues. CDR1 is LGHNT, CDR2 FRNRAP, per germline. V was pared by 5 bases and J by 4 bases, with 2 bases of the junction left unmatched.

In its sample, this clone was seen a few times. The chain is built from TRBV7-3 and TRBJ2-1, with 10 nucleotides matching TRBD2. The germline gives CDR1 SGHTA, CDR2 FQGTGA. The junction had 13 bases not matched to a gene; V was cut back by 7 bases and J by 7 bases. CDR3 size: 16 residues. As DNA, the CDR3 is TGTGCCAGCACCCGCACAGCGGGAGGGCATGGAAATGAGCAGTTCTTC. Its translation is CASTRTAGGHGNEQFF.

The chain combines TRBV19 with TRBJ2-2; D is possibly TRBD1 (5 bases). Germline V gene lookup returns CDR1 LNHDA and CDR2 SQIVND (reference sequence). This CDR3 is built from 13 residues. Trimming stripped 7 bases from V and 3 bases from J, with 9 bases between. The CDR3 region is CASILRDTGELFF. The CDR3 DNA follows: TGTGCCAGTATTCTCAGGGACACCGGGGAGCTGTTTTTT.

Comment on this clone: The sample holds other DNA sequences that translate to the same CDR3. The gene calls are TRBV7-9 and TRBJ2-5, with D unclear. CDR3 length: 12 residues. Germline assignment: CDR1 SEHNR and CDR2 FQNEAQ (reference sequence). Trimming stripped 0 bases from V and 1 base from J, with 0 bases between. The CDR3 region is CASSLAQETQYF. The CDR3 DNA reads TGTGCCAGCAGCTTAGCCCAAGAGACCCAGTACTTC.

This clone was seen more than once but under ten times. For the CDR3, the DNA is TGTGCCAGCAGTGACCTTACTAGCGGGAGAGCAAAAGAGCAGTTCTTC. This encodes CASSDLTSGRAKEQFF. This chain links TRBV27 with TRBJ2-1, with 11 nucleotides matching TRBD2. V was clipped by 5 bases and J by 10 bases; unmatched bases: 13. The V gene's germline CDR1 is MNHEY and CDR2 SMNVEV (reference sequence). The CDR3 covers 16 residues.

This clone was observed a handful of times. The gene calls are TRBV6-6 and TRBJ2-2; 7 nucleotides line up with TRBD1. This CDR3 comprises 13 residues. With 5 bases clipped from V and 7 bases from J, the junction kept 4 bases outside the gene matches. CDR1 and CDR2 (germline): MNHNY, SVGAGI (reference sequence). CDR3 amino acids: CASSQDRFGELFF. CDR3 DNA: TGTGCCAGCAGTCAGGACAGGTTCGGGGAGCTGTTTTTT.